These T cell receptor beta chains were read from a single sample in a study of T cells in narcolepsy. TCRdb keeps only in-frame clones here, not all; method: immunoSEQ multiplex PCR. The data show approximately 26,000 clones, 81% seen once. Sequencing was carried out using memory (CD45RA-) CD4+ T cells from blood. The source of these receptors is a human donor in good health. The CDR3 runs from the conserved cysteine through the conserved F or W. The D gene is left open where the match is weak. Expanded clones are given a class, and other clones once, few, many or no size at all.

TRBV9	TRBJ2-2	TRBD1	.	CASSVEGADTGELFF	TGTGCCAGCAGCGTAGAGGGGGCTGACACCGGGGAGCTGTTTTTT
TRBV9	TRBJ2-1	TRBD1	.	CASSRQGASNEQFF	TGTGCCAGCAGTAGACAGGGGGCGAGCAATGAGCAGTTCTTC
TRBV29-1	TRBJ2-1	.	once	CSVWDNNEQFF	TGCAGCGTTTGGGATAACAATGAGCAGTTCTTC
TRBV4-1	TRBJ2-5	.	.	CASSQDGRGVETQYF	TGCGCCAGCAGCCAAGATGGTCGAGGGGTAGAGACCCAGTACTTC
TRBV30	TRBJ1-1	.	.	CAGKQANTEAFF	TGTGCCGGCAAGCAGGCGAACACTGAAGCTTTCTTT
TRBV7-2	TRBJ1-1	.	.	CASRLQGPNTEAFF	TGTGCCAGCAGACTACAGGGCCCGAACACTGAAGCTTTCTTT
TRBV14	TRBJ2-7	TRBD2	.	CASSPRLASEQYF	TGTGCCAGCAGCCCCCGACTAGCCTCCGAGCAGTACTTC
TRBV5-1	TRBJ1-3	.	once	CASSLGDRGLVSGNTIYF	TGCGCCAGCAGCTTGGGAGACAGAGGCCTCGTCTCTGGAAACACCATATATTTT
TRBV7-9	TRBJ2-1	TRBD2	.	CASSPFGAGAAYNEQFF	TGTGCCAGCAGCCCCTTTGGGGCGGGAGCAGCCTACAATGAGCAGTTCTTC
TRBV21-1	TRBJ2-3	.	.	CASSRPGDTQYF	TGTGCCAGCAGCCGCCCTGGAGATACGCAGTATTTT
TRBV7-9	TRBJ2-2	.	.	CASSLLATPDTGELFF	TGTGCCAGCAGCTTACTAGCTACGCCGGACACCGGGGAGCTGTTTTTT
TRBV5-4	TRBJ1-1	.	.	CASSRQGTNTEAFF	TGTGCCAGCAGCCGGCAGGGAACCAACACTGAAGCTTTCTTT
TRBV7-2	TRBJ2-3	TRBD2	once	CASSLGLAYGTDTQYF	TGTGCCAGCAGCTTGGGACTAGCTTATGGTACAGATACGCAGTATTTT
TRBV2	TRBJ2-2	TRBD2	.	CASSLRGTSANTGELFF	TGTGCCAGCAGTCTACGCGGGACTAGCGCAAACACCGGGGAGCTGTTTTTT
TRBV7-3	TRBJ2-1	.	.	CATALSAYNEQFF	TGTGCCACAGCCCTGTCCGCCTACAATGAGCAGTTCTTC
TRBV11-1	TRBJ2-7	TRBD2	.	CASSLGGSSYEQYF	TGTGCCAGCAGTCTCGGCGGGAGCTCCTACGAGCAGTACTTC
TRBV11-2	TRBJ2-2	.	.	CASRIRDLNTGELFF	TGTGCCAGCAGGATCCGGGACCTAAACACCGGGGAGCTGTTTTTT
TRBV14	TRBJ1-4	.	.	CASSQTRGLTNEKLFF	TGTGCCAGCAGCCAAACCAGGGGCCTGACTAATGAAAAACTGTTTTTT